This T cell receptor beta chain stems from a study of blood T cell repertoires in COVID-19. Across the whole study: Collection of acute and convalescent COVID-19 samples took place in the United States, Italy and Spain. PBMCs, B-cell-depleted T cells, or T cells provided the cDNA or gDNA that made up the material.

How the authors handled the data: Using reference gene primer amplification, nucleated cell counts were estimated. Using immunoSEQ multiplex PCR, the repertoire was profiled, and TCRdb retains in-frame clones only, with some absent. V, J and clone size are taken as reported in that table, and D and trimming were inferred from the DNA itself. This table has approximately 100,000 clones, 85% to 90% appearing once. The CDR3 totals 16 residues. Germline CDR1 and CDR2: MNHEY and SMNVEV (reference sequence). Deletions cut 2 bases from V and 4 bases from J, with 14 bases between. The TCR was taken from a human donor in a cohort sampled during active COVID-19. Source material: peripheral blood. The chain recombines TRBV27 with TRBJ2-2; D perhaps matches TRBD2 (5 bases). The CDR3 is CASSLRFLGSTGELFF. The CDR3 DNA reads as TGTGCCAGCAGTTTAAGGTTTCTGGGGAGCACCGGGGAGCTGTTTTTT.